This TCR beta chain was profiled in a study of blood T cell repertoires in COVID-19. About the study: Sites in the United States, Italy and Spain provided acute and convalescent COVID-19 samples.

Profiling relied on immunoSEQ multiplex PCR, and the TCRdb table lists in-frame clones only, not all of them. The repertoire holds about 180,000 clones, 88% seen once, with about 8.4% in the top ten. Source material: PBMCs or T cells enriched from blood (not recorded which). The sequence came from a woman younger than 35 who had recovered from COVID-19.

In nucleotides, the CDR3 is TGTGCCAGCAGACAGGGCCGGGGGGCAGCTTTCTTT. Translating it yields CASRQGRGAAFF. The chain couples TRBV3-1 (or the pseudogene TRBV3-2) to TRBJ1-1, with D possibly being TRBD1 (6 bases). V lost 6 bases and J lost 10, with 15 bases in between. The length of the CDR3 is 12 residues. The germline V gene has CDR1 LGHDT and CDR2 YNNKEL (reference sequence).